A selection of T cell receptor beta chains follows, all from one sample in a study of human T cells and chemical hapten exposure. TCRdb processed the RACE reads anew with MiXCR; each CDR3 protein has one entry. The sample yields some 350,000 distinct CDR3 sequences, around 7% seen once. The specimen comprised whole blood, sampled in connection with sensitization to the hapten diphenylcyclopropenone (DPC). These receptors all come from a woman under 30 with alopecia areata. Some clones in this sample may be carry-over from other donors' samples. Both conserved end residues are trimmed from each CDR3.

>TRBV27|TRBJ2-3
ASSSPFARGIGVDTQY
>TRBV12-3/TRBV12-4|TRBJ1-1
ASNPTGGRTEAF
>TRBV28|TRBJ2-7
ASSTPGVYEQY
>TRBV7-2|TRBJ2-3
ASSSRPADTQY
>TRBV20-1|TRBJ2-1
SGGNRGPSSYNEQF
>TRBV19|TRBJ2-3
ASTSGDRVGDTQY
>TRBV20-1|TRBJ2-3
SAFPGGGTDTQY
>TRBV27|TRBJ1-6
ASTYGDRVNSPLH
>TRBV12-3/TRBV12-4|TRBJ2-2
ASSFRAGGGTGELF
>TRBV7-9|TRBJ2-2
ASSINRETGELF
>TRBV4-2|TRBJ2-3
ASSPWDGGRNTDTQY
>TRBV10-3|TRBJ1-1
AISEAGGWTEAF
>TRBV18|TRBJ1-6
ASSPGQGYNSPLH
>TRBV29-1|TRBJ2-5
SAETGGGETQY
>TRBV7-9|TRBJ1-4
ASSLRRAETNEKLF
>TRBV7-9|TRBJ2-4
ASSLDLAGLKNIQY
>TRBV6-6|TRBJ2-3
ASSAREDTQY
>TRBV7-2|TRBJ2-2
ASSPDRGDTGELF
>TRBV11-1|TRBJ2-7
ASSLHRGGTYEQY
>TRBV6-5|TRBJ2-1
ASTFNNEQF
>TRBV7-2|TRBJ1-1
ASSPMRGTEAF
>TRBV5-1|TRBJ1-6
ASSPEPETNSPLH
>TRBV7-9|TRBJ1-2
ASSHLTGFGYT
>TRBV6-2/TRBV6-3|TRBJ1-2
ASRWGDYGYT
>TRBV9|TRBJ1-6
ASSVEGRDSPLH
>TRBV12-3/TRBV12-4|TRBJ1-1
ASTPVPNTEAF
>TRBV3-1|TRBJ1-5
ASSHLQGADQPQH
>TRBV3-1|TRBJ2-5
ASSQDSQTQY
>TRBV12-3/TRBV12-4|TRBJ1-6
ASSLGWELGSPLH
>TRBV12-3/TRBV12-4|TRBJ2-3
ASSLGTSGYPYTDTQY
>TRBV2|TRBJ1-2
ASSEGQGDGYT
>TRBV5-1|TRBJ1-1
ASSFTGFSITEAF
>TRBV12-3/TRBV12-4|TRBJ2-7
ASSPRDRGFYEQY
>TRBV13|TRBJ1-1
ASSLAITEAF
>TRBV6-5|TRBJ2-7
ASSYDGQGLGEQY
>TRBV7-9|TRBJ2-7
ASSFGYSRGEQY
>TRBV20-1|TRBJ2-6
SASDGLPRSGANVLT
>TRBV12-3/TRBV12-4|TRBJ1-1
ASSSAGATNTEAF
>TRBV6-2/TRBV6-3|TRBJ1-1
ASSYSSGPTGTEAF
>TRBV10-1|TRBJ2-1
ASSDRRLAGYNEQF
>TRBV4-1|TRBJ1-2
ASSQVDRGTGANYGYT
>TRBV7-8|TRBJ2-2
ASSPYRGTGELF
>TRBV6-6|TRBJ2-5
ASSYSFAPGESQY
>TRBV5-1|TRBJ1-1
ASSLAGSAGNEAF
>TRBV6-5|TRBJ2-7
ASSDTGVGDEQY
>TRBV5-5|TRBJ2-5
ASSLRRDRAQETQY
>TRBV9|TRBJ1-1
ASSVATTEAEAF
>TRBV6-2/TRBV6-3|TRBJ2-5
ASSSTSRVQETQY
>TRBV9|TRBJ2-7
ASSVDLVDEQY
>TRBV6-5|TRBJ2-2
ASRPWTAYTGELF
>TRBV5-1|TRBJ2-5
ASSLTADQETQY
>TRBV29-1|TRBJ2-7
SVYGAIAYEQY
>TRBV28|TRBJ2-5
ASSLIAGGQETQY